This TCR beta chain was obtained from a study of blood T cell repertoires in COVID-19. Sequencing was performed with immunoSEQ multiplex PCR; in TCRdb, only in-frame clones are kept and a portion is missing. There are about 410,000 clones in the sample; around 91% occur only once, and roughly 1.6% lies in the top ten. The CDR3 runs 13 residues. V was pared by 0 bases and J by 14 bases, with 14 bases between. CDR1 is SGHNT, CDR2 YENEEA, per germline. The sequence was obtained from a woman aged 40-49 years with COVID-19, enrolled during active disease. The rearrangement joins TRBV11-3 to TRBJ2-1; TRBD2 is a possible D gene (5 bases). The sequenced sample consisted of peripheral blood. CDR3 sequence reads: CASSLDLRAEEFF. The CDR3 DNA is TGTGCCAGCAGCTTAGATTTGAGGGCCGAGGAGTTCTTC.